This T cell receptor (beta chain) was identified during a study of T-cell memory formation after mild COVID-19. Study observations and caveats: Clones which contracted sat mainly in CM and EM if CD4+, and in EMRA if CD8+. Clones that contracted from day 15 to 85 were balanced CD4/CD8, while later expanders leaned CD4+. Cross-reactive memory apparently joined, as some responding clones appeared in pre-infection memory.

This CDR3 region has 15 residues. Trimming removed 1 base from V and 5 bases from J; junction bases left unmatched: 5. On this clonotype itself: Its specificity is unknown.

Sample barcodes and UMIs were carried by the TCR alpha and TCR beta cDNA libraries that 5'RACE generated with constant-segment primers. TCRdb itself ran the 5' RACE reads through MiXCR, one entry per CDR3 protein. This table holds 400,000 or so distinct CDR3 sequences, 20% found once. Sequencing used PBMCs or a T cell subset sorted from them (not recorded which). The receptor's source is an adult woman who had mild COVID-19 (a few samples of this study predate the infection). Cell type and time point are not known. V usage is TRBV12-3 or TRBV12-4 and J usage is TRBJ2-5; 9 bases match TRBD2. The CDR3 region is CASSLGGTSRETQYF. The CDR3 nucleotides read TGTGCCAGCAGTTTAGGAGGGACTAGCCGCGAGACCCAGTACTTC.